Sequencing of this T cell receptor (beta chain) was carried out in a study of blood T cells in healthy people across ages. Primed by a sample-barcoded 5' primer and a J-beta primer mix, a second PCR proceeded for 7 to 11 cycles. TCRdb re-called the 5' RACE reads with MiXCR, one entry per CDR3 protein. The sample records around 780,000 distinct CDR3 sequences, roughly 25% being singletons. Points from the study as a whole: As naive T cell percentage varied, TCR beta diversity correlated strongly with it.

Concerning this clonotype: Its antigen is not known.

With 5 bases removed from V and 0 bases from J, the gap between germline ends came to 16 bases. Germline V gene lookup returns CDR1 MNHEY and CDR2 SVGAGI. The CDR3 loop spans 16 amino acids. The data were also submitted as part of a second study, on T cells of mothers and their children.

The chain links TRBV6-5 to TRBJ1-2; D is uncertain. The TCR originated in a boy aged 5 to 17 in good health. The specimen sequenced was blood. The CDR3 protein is CASSTRLGAANYGYTF. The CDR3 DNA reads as TGTGCCAGCAGTACTCGTTTGGGTGCAGCTAACTATGGCTACACCTTC.